Here is one TCR beta chain with its context. Antigen: not known. The assay was immunoSEQ multiplex PCR, and TCRdb's table has in-frame clones only and misses some. The table shows about 57,000 clones, with over 75% occurring only once. The data belong to a study of T cell responses to AZD1222 COVID-19 vaccine. Broader study findings: White British people made up most donors, females outnumbered males, and clonal diversity was possibly underestimated. Spike-specific TCR breadth rose after two AZD1222 doses, and depth rose as well. Without day 14 samples, only post-peak T cell repertoires were studied.

This TCR derives from an adult in good health. The sequencing here drew on peripheral blood, taken on day 0 of AZD1222 vaccination.

The chain's CDR3 is CASSRGTGGNGYTF. CDR3 coding DNA: TGTGCCAGCAGCCGTGGGACAGGGGGGAATGGCTACACCTTC. V is TRBV7-9 and J is TRBJ1-2, with TRBD1 identical over 11 bases. The CDR3 loop spans 14 amino acids. V shed 5 bases, J shed 6 bases, and the junction held 5 bases outside the gene matches. Germline V gene lookup returns CDR1 SEHNR and CDR2 FQNEAQ (reference sequence).